Presented here are 7 T cell receptor beta chains from one specimen sequenced in a study of long-term antiretroviral therapy in people with HIV. A v3.0 immunoSEQ assay was performed at survey level. Libraries were prepared by immunoSEQ multiplex PCR; TCRdb keeps only in-frame clonotypes and omits some of them. The sample includes about 35,000 clones, roughly 93% of them seen just once. Specimen: unsorted PBMCs, collected 4.1 years after starting antiretroviral therapy. The receptors were sampled from a woman aged 45-65 years with HIV.

The chain recombines TRBV30 with TRBJ1-5, with D tentatively TRBD1 (5 bases). V gave up 0 bases and J gave up 4 bases, with 7 bases separating them. Looked up from germline, CDR1 is GTSNPN and CDR2 is SVGIG (reference sequence). The CDR3 contains 13 residues. The CDR3, as DNA: TGTGCCTGGAGTGTCACAGGAAATCAGCCCCAGCATTTT. Amino acids: CAWSVTGNQPQHF.

The chain recombines TRBV11-1 with TRBJ2-7, with 7 bases lining up with TRBD1. The CDR3 extends over 15 amino acids. V trimming: 0 bases; J trimming: 5 bases; junction bases outside the gene matches: 7. Looked up from germline, CDR1 is SGHAT and CDR2 is FQDESV (reference sequence). DNA of the CDR3: TGTGCCAGCAGCTTAGCGGTGACAGGGCCCCACGAGCAGTACTTC. Encoded protein: CASSLAVTGPHEQYF.

The chain is built from TRBV25-1 and TRBJ1-2, with TRBD1 matching over 12 bases. The CDR3 has 15 amino acids. CDR1 and CDR2 (germline): MGHDK, SYGVNS. V shed 2 bases and J 7 bases; nucleotides not matched to a gene: 5. The CDR3 is CASSEPGQGASGYTF. The CDR3 region has the DNA TGTGCCAGCAGTGAACCGGGACAGGGGGCGAGTGGCTACACCTTC.

The rearrangement uses TRBV19 and TRBJ1-3; maybe TRBD1 (6 bases). Germline CDR1 LNHDA, CDR2 SQIVND (reference sequence). There are 14 residues in the CDR3. V was clipped by 3 bases and J by 6 bases, with 12 bases between them. The CDR3 region has the DNA TGTGCCAGTAGTATGGCAGGGGACGAAAACACCATATATTTT. It codes for CASSMAGDENTIYF.

The chain is built from TRBV20-1 and TRBJ2-5; D gene unclear. The CDR3 runs to 11 residues. Germline V gene lookup returns CDR1 DFQATT and CDR2 SNEGSKA (reference sequence). V dropped 5 bases and J dropped 5 bases, with 9 bases sitting between them. The CDR3 sequence is CSAGLGETQYF. CDR3 DNA: TGCAGTGCTGGTCTAGGGGAGACCCAGTACTTC.

The V gene is TRBV29-1, the J gene TRBJ1-2; 8 positions match TRBD1. The CDR3 consists of 9 residues. Per germline, CDR1 SQVTM and CDR2 ANQGSEA. The V segment lost 6 bases and the J segment 13 bases; nucleotides outside the gene matches: 4. CDR3 in DNA: TGCAGCGTAGACAGGGGATCCACCTTC. Translation: CSVDRGSTF.

V usage is TRBV9 and J usage is TRBJ2-7; D gene uncertain. Trimming shortened V by 2 bases and J by 0 bases, and 12 bases separated the two germline ends. The CDR3 runs 15 residues. Germline-derived CDR1 and CDR2 are SGDLS and YYNGEE. The CDR3 reads CASSVGPTASYEQYF. The CDR3, as DNA: TGTGCCAGCAGCGTGGGCCCGACGGCCTCCTACGAGCAGTACTTC.